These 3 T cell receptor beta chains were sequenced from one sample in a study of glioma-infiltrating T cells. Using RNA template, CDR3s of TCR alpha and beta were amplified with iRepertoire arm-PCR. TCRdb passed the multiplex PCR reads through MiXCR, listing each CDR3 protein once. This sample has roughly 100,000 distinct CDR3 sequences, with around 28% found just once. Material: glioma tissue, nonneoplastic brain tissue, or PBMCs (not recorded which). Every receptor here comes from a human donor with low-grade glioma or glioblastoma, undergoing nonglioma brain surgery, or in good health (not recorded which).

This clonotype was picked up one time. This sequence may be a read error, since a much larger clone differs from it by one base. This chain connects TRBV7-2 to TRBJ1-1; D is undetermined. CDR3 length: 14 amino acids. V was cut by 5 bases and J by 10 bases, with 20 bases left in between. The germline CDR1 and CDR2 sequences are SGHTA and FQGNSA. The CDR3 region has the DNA TGTGCCAGCAGCCCTACGGACCGCCTTAAAGGAGCTTTCTTT. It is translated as CASSPTDRLKGAFF.

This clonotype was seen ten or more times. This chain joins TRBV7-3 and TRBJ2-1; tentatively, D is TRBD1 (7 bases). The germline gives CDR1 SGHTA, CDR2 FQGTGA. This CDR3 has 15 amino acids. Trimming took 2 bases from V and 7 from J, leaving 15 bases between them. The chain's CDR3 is CASSLGQGEVNEQFF. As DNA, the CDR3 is TGTGCCAGCAGCTTAGGTCAGGGGGAGGTTAATGAGCAGTTCTTC.

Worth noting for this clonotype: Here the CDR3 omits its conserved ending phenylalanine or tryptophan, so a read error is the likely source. The CDR3 DNA is TGCAGCGTGGAAACGACAGGGAACAACTATGGCTACACCCTC. Its protein product is CSVETTGNNYGYTL. The chain joins TRBV29-1 to TRBJ1-2; 7 bases line up with TRBD1. CDR3 length: 14 residues. Germline CDR1 SQVTM, CDR2 ANQGSEA. V lost 6 bases, J lost 2 bases, and 9 bases stayed unmatched.